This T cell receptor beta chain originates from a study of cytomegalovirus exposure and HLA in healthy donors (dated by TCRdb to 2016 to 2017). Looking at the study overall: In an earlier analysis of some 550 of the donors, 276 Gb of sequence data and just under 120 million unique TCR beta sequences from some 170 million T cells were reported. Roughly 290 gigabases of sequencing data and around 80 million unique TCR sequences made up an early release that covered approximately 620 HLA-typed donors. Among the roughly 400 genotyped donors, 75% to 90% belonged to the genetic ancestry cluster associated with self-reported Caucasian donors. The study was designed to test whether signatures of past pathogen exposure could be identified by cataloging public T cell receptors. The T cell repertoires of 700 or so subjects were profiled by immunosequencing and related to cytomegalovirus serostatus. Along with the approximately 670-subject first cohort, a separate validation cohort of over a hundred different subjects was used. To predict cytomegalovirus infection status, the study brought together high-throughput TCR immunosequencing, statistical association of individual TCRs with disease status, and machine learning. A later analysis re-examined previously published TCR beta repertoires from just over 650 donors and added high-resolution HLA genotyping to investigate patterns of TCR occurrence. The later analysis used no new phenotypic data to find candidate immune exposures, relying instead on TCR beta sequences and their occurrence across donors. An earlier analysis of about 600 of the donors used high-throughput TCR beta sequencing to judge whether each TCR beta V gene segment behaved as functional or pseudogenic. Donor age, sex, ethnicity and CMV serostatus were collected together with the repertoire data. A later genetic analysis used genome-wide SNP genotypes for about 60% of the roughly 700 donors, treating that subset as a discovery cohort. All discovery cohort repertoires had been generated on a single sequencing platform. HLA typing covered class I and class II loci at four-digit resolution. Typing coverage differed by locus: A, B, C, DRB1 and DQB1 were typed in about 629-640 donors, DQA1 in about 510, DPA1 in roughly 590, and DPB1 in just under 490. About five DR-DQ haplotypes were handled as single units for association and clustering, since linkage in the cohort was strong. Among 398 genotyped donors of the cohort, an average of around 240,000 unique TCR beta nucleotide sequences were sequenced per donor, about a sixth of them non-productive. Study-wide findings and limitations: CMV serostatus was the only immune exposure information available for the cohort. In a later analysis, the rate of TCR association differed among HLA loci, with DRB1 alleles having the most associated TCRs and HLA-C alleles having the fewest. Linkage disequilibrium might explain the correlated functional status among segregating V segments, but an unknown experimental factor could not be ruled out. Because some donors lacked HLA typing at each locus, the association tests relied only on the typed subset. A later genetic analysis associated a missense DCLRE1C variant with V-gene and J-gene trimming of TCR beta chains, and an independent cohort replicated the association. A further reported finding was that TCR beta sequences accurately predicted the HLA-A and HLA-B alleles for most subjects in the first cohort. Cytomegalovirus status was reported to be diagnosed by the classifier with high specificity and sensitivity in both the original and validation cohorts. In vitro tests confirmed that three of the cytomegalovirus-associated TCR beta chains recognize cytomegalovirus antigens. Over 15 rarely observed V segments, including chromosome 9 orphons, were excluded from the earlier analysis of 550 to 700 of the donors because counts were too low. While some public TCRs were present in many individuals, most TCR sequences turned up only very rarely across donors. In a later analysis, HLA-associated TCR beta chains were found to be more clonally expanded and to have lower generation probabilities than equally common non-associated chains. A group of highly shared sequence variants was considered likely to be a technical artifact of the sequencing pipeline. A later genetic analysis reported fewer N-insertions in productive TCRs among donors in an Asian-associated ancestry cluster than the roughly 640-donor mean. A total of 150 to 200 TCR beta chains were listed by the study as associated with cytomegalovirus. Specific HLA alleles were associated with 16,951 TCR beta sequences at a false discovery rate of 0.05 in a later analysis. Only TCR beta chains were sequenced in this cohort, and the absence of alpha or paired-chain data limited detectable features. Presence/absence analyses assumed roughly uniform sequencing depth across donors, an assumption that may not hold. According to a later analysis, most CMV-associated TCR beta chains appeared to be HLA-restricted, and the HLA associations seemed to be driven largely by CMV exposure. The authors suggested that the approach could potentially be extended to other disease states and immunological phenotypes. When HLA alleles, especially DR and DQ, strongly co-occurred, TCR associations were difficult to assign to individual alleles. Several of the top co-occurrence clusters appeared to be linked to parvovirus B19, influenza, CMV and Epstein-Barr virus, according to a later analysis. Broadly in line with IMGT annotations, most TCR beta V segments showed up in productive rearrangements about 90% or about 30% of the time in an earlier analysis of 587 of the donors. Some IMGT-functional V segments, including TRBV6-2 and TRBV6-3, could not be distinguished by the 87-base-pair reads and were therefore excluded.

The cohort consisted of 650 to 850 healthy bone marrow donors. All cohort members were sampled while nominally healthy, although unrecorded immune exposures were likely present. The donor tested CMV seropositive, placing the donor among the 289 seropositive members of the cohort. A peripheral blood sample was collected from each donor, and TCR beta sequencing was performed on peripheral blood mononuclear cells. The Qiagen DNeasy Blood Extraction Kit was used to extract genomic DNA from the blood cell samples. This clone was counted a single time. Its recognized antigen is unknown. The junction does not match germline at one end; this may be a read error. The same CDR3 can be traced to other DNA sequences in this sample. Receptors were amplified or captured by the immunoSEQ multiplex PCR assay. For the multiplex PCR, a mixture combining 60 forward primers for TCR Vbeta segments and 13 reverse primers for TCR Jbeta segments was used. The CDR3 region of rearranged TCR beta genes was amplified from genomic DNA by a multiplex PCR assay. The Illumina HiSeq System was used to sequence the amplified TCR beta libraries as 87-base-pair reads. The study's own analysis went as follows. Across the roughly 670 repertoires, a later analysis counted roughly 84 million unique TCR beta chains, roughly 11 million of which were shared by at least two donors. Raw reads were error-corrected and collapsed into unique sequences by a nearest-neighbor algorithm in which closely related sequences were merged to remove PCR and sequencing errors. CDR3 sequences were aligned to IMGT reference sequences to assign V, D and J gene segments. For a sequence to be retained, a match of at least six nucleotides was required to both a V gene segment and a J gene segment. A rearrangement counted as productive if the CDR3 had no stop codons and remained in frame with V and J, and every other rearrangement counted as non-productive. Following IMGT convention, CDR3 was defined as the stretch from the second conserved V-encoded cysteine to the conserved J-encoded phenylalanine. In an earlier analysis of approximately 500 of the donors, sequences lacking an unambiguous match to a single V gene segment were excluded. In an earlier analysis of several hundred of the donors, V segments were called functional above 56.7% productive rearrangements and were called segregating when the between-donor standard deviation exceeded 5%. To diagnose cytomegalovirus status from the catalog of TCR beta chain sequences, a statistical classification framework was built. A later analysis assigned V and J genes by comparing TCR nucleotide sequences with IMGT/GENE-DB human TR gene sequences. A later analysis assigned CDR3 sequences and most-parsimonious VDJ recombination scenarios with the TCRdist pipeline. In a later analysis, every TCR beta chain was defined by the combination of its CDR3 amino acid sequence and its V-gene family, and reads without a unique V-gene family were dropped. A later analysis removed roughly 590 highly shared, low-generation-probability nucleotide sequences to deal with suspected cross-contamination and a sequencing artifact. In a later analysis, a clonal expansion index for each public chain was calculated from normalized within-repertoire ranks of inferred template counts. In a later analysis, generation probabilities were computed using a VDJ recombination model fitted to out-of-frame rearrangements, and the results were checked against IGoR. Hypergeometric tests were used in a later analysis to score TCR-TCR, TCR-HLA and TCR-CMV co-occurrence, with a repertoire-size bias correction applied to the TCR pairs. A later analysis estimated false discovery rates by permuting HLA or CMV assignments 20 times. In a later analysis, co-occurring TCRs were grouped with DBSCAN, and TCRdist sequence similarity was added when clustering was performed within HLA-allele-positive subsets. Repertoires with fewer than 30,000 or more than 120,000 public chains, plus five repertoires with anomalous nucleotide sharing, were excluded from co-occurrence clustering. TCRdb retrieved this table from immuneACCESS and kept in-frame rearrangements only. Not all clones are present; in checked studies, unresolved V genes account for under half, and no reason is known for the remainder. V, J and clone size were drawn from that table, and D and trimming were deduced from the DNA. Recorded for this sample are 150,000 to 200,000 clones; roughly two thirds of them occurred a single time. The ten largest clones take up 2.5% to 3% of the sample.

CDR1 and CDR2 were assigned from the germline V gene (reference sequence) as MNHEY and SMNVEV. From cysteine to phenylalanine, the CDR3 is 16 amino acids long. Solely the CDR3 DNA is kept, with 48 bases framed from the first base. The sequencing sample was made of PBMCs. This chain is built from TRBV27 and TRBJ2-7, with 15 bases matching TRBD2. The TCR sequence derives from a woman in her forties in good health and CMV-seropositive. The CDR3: CASSFSGLAGGGEQYF. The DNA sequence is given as TGTGCCAGTAGTTTTTCCGGACTAGCGGGAGGGGGAGAGCAGTACTTC.